The TCR beta chain described here comes from a study of cytomegalovirus exposure and HLA in healthy donors. Study-level points and caveats: Reports described diagnosis of cytomegalovirus status by the classifier as highly specific and sensitive.

Comments on this clone: What it recognizes is unknown.

With 60 Vbeta and 13 Jbeta primers, the PCR was carried out. Data came from immunoSEQ multiplex PCR; TCRdb stores just in-frame clones and leaves some out. The sample consists of tens of thousands of clones, about 82% of them appearing once. Sequencing was done on a sample of PBMCs. The TCR originated in a woman under 40 in good health and CMV-seronegative.

The CDR3 reads CASSTGAYGYTF. The CDR3 DNA reads TGTGCCAGCAGTACGGGAGCCTATGGCTACACCTTC. The rearrangement joins TRBV6-5 to TRBJ1-2; no definite D call. The V end lost 5 bases, the J end lost 4 bases, and 8 bases lay between the germline ends. Germline V CDR1 and CDR2: MNHEY, SVGAGI. CDR3 size: 12 residues.